The next 8 T cell receptor beta chains were all read from a single sample in a study of blood T cell repertoires in COVID-19 (dated by TCRdb to 2018 to 2021). The method behind the library was the immunoSEQ multiplex PCR assay. TCRdb stores this immuneACCESS table with in-frame sequences only. Part of the clones is absent; in the studies checked, under half of the shortfall reflects unresolved V genes, and no reason is known for the rest. For this sample the table gives 350,000 or so clones, of which approximately 88% were detected only once. Of the sample, approximately 1.8% falls within the top ten clones. Input material: peripheral blood. These receptor sequences come from a woman under 40 with COVID-19, enrolled during active disease.

The CDR3 loop reads CASSLPNTYGYTF. The DNA for the CDR3 is TGTGCCAGCAGCCTTCCGAACACCTATGGCTACACCTTC. The rearrangement joins TRBV5-4 to TRBJ1-2; no clear D gene. The CDR3 covers 13 residues. Deletions cut 4 bases from V and 4 bases from J, with 11 bases between. Germline assignment: CDR1 SGHNT and CDR2 YYREEE (reference sequence).

This clone was recorded only once. The CDR3 coding sequence is TGTGCCAGCAGCGGTCTCGGGGGGGCTGGGGAGACCCAGTACTTC. This gives the protein CASSGLGGAGETQYF. The V call is TRBV2, the J call TRBJ2-5; 8 nucleotides line up with TRBD2. In germline, CDR1 is SNHLY, CDR2 FYNNEI. V lost 6 bases and J lost 5; bases outside the gene matches: 11. The CDR3 length is 15 residues.

The CDR3, as DNA: TGTGCCAGCTCACCGGACAGAGGTAATTCACCCCTCCACTTT. Its protein is CASSPDRGNSPLHF. The rearrangement joins TRBV18 to TRBJ1-6; D perhaps matches TRBD1 (6 bases). The ends were cut back, 3 bases at V and 6 bases at J, with 9 bases in the middle. This CDR3 contains 14 residues. Germline CDR1 and CDR2: KGHSH and LQKENI.

V is TRBV13 and J is TRBJ2-5; TRBD1 matches at 8 bases. V lost 5 bases and J lost 3; bases outside the gene matches: 8. CDR1 and CDR2 from the germline V gene are PRHDT and FYEKMQ (reference sequence). CDR3 size: 15 residues. CDR3 protein: CASSRLGQAKETQYF. The CDR3 DNA reads as TGTGCCAGCAGCCGTCTGGGACAGGCCAAAGAGACCCAGTACTTC.

The chain joins TRBV7-9 to TRBJ1-1; D remains unclear. V lost 5 bases to trimming and J lost 7 bases, with 11 bases between them. Germline-derived CDR1 and CDR2 are SEHNR and FQNEAQ (reference sequence). There are 12 residues in the CDR3. The CDR3 protein is CASSPSGNEAFF. CDR3 DNA sequence: TGTGCCAGCAGCCCCTCCGGGAATGAAGCTTTCTTT.

V gene TRBV4-2 combines with J gene TRBJ1-1; D possibly corresponds to TRBD1 (6 bases). The CDR3 runs 14 residues. Germline CDR1 reads LGHNA; CDR2 reads YNFKEQ. V lost 11 bases and J 2 bases, leaving 18 bases between the germline ends. This CDR3 is CAASPGTPNTEAFF. In DNA form, the CDR3 reads TGTGCCGCTTCCCCCGGGACACCTAACACTGAAGCTTTCTTT.

This chain joins TRBV5-1 and TRBJ1-1; TRBD1 aligns across 8 bases. The germline gives CDR1 SGHRS, CDR2 YFSETQ. The CDR3 is made up of 14 amino acids. V lost 3 bases, J lost 4 bases, and 5 bases stayed unmatched. The CDR3 nucleotides are TGCGCCAGCAGCTCATCAGGACAGGGCACTGAAGCTTTCTTT. Protein product: CASSSSGQGTEAFF. The full variable domain, in which reference TRBV5-1 and TRBJ1-1 provide the parts outside the CDR3, is KAGVTQTPRYLIKTRGQQVTLSCSPISGHRSVSWYQQTPGQGLQFLFEYFSETQRNKGNFPGRFSGRQFSNSRSEMNVSTLELGDSALYLCASSSSGQGTEAFFGQGTRLTVV.

The chain links TRBV3-1 (or the pseudogene TRBV3-2) to TRBJ2-5; a weak D match, TRBD2 (6 bases). Looked up from germline, CDR1 is LGHDT and CDR2 is YNNKEL (reference sequence). Trimming took 4 bases from V and 5 from J, leaving 14 bases between them. The CDR3 consists of 14 residues. CDR3 loop: CASSRRGEWETQYF. CDR3 nucleotide sequence: TGTGCCAGCAGCCGGCGCGGGGAATGGGAGACCCAGTACTTC.